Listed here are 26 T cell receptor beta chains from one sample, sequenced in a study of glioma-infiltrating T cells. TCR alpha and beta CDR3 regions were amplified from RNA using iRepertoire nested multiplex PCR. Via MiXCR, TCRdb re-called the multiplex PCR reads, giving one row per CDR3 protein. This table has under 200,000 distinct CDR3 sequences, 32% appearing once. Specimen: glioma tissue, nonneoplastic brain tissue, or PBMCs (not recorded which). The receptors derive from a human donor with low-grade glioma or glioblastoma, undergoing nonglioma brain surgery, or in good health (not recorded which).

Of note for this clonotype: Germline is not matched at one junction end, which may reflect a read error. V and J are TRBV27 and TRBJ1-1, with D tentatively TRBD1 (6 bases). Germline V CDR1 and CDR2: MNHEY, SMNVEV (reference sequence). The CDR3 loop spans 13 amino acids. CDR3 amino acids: CARSLSGGLEDVF. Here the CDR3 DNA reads TGTGCCAGAAGTTTATCGGGGGGGCTTGAAGATGTCTTT.

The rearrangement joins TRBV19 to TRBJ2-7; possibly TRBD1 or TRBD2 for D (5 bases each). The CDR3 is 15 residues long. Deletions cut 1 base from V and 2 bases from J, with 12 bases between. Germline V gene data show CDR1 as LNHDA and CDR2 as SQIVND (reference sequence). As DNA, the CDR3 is TGTGCCAGTAGTATAGCCCCGGGACGGCCCTACGAGCAGTACTTC. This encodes CASSIAPGRPYEQYF.

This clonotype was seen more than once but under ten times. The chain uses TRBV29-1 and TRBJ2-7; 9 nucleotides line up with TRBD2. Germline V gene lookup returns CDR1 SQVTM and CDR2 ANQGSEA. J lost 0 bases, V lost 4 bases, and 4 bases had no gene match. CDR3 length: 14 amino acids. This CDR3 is CSVVSTSGSYEQYF. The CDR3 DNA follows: TGCAGCGTTGTTTCGACTAGCGGCTCCTACGAGCAGTACTTC.

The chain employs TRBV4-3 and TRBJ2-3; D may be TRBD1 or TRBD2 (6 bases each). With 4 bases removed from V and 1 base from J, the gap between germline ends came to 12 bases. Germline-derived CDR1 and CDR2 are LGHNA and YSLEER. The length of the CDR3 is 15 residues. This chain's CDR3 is CASSLRGDRTDTQYF. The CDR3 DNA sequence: TGCGCCAGCAGCCTAAGGGGGGATCGCACAGATACGCAGTATTTT.

CDR3 protein: CASSQDREYTREQFF. CDR3 bases: TGTGCCAGCAGCCAAGATCGGGAGTATACTCGTGAGCAGTTCTTC. V and J are TRBV4-2 and TRBJ2-1, with D perhaps matching TRBD2 (6 bases). There are 15 residues in the CDR3. V was trimmed by 0 bases and J by 9 bases, leaving 15 bases between them. CDR1 is LGHNA and CDR2 is YNFKEQ in the germline V gene.

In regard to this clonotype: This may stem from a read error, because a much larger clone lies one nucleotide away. The CDR3 spells CSARDQLVNTGELFF. DNA of the CDR3: TGCAGTGCTAGAGATCAACTAGTGAACACCGGGGAGCTGTTTTTT. The V and J genes are TRBV20-1 and TRBJ2-2; perhaps TRBD2 as D (5 bases). V dropped 0 bases and J dropped 1 base, with 9 bases sitting between them. This CDR3 contains 15 residues. The germline gives CDR1 DFQATT, CDR2 SNEGSKA (reference sequence).

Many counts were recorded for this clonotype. The CDR3 loop reads CASSLEVAETQYF. As DNA, the CDR3 is TGTGCCAGCAGCTTAGAGGTGGCGGAGACCCAGTACTTC. The chain has TRBV7-9 and TRBJ2-5; no clear D gene. Germline CDR1 SEHNR, CDR2 FQNEAQ (reference sequence). Trimming cost V 1 base and J 5 bases, with 8 bases left between them. There are 13 residues in the CDR3. Drawing the rest from reference TRBV7-9 and TRBJ2-5, the complete variable domain is DTGVSQNPRHKITKRGQNVTFRCDPISEHNRLYWYRQTLGQGPEFLTYFQNEAQLEKSRLLSDRFSAERPKGSFSTLEIQRTEQGDSAMYLCASSLEVAETQYFGPGTRLLVL.

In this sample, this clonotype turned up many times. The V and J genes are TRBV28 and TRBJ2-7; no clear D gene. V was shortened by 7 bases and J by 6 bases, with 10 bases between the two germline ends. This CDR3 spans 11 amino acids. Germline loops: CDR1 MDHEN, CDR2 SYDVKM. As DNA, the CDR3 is TGTGCCAGCAACGTCGGCCGCGAGCAGTACTTC. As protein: CASNVGREQYF.

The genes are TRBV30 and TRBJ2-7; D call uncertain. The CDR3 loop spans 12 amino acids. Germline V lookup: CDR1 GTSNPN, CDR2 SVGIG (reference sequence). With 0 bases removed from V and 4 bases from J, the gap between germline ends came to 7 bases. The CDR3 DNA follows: TGTGCCTGGAGTGTACCCAGTTACGAGCAGTACTTC. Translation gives CAWSVPSYEQYF.

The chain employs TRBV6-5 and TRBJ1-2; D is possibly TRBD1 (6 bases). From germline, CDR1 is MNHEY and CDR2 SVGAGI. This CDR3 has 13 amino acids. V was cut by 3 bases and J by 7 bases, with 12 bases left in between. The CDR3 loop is CASSYQGRVGYTF. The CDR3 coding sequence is TGTGCCAGCAGTTATCAGGGGAGGGTTGGCTACACCTTC.

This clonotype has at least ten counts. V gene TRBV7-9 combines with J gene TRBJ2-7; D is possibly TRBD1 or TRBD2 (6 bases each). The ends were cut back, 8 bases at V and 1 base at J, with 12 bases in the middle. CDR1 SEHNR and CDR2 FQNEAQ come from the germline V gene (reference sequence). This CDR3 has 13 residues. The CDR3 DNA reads TGTGCCAGCGGCGAAGGGGGGTCCTACGAGCAGTACTTC. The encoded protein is CASGEGGSYEQYF.

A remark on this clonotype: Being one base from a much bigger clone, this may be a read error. The CDR3 region has the DNA TGTGCCAGCAGCTTAGGGGGACTGCAAGAGATCCAGTACTTC. As protein: CASSLGGLQEIQYF. The chain uses TRBV7-2 and TRBJ2-5; maybe TRBD2 (6 bases). Germline V gives CDR1 SGHTA, CDR2 FQGNSA. CDR3 length: 14 amino acids.

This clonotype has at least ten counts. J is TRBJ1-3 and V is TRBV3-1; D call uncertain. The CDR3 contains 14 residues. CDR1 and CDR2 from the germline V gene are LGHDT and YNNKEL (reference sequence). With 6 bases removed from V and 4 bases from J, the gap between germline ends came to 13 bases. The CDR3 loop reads CASSRKGSGNTIYF. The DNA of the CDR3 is TGTGCCAGCAGTCGAAAGGGATCCGGAAACACCATATATTTT.

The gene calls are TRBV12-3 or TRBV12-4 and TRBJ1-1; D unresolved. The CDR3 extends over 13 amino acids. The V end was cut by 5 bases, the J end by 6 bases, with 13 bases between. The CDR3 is CASSIREGAEAFF. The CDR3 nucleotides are TGTGCCAGCAGTATACGGGAGGGCGCTGAAGCTTTCTTT.

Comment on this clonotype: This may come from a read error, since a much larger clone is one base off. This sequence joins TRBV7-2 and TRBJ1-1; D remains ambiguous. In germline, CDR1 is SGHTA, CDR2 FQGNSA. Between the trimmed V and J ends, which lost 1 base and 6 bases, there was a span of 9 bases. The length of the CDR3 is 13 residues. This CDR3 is CASSLGWVSEAFF. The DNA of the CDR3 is TGTGCCAGCAGCTTAGGCTGGGTGTCTGAAGCTTTCTTT.

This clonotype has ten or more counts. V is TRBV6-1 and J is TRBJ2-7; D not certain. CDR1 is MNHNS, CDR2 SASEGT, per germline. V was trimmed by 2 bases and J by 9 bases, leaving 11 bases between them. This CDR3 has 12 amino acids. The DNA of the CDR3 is TGTGCCAGCAGTGAAACAAGTTCCCTGCAGTACTTC. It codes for CASSETSSLQYF.

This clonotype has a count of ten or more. The CDR3: CASSQDGHPRPYTF. The CDR3 DNA sequence: TGTGCCAGCAGCCAAGACGGTCACCCGAGACCCTACACCTTC. The V and J genes are TRBV3-1 and TRBJ1-2; D unclear. The V gene lost 0 bases and the J gene lost 10 bases, with 15 bases spanning the gap. The germline V gene encodes CDR1 LGHDT and CDR2 YNNKEL (reference sequence). This CDR3 spans 14 amino acids.

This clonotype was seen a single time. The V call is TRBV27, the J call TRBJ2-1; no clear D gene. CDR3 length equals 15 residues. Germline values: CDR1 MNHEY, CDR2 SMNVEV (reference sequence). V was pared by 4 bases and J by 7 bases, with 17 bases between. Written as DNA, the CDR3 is TGTGCCAGCAGTTCCCTCGCGGTAGTAAGAAATGAGCAGTTCTTC. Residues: CASSSLAVVRNEQFF.

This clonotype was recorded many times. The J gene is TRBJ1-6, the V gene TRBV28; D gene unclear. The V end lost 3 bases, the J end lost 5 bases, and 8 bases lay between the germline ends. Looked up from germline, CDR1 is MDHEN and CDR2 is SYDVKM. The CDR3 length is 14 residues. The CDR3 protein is CASSFGQDNSPLHF. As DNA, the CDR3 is TGTGCCAGCAGTTTCGGGCAGGATAATTCACCCCTCCACTTT.

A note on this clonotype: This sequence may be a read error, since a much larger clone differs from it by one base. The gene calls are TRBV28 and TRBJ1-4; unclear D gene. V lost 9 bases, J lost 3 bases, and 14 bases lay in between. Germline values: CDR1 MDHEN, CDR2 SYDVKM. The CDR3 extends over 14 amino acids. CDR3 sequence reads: CARSRRASNEKLFF. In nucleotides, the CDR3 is TGTGCCAGAAGTCGACGGGCCTCTAATGAAAAACTGTTTTTT.

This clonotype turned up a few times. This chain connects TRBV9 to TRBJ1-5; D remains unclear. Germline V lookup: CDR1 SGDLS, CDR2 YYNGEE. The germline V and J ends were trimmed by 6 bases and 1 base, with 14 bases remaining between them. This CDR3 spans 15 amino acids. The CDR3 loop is CASNREGWSNQPQHF. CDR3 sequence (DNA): TGTGCCAGCAACCGGGAGGGATGGAGCAATCAGCCCCAGCATTTT.

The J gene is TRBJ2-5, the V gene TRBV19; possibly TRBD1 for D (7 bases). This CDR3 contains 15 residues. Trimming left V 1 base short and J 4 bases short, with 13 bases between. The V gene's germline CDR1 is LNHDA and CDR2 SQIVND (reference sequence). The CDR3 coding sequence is TGTGCCAGTAGTATAGGACAGGGACTTATAGAGACCCAGTACTTC. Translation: CASSIGQGLIETQYF.

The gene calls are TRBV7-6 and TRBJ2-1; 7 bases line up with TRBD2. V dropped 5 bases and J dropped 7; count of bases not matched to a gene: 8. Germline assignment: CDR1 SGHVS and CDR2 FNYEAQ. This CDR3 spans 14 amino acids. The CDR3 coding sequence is TGTGCCAGCAGCAAATCAGCGGGACCGAATGAGCAGTTCTTC. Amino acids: CASSKSAGPNEQFF.

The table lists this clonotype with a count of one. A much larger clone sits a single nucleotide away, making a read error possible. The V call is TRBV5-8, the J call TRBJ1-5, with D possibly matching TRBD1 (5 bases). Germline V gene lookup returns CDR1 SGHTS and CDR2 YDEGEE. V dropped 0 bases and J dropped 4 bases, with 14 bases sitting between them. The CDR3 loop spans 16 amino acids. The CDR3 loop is CASSLGQLELNQPQHF. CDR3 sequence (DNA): TGTGCCAGCAGCTTGGGACAGCTTGAGCTTAATCAGCCCCAGCATTTT.

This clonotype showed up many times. The CDR3 spells CASSIGQGLSEAFF. The DNA of the CDR3 is TGTGCCAGTAGTATTGGACAGGGCCTCTCTGAAGCTTTCTTT. V usage is TRBV19 and J usage is TRBJ1-1, with 8 bases identical to TRBD1. V was pared by 3 bases and J by 6 bases, with 6 bases of the junction left unmatched. Per the germline V gene, CDR1 is LNHDA and CDR2 is SQIVND (reference sequence). CDR3 size: 14 residues. The full variable domain, its missing parts supplied by reference TRBV19 and TRBJ1-1, is DGGITQSPKYLFRKEGQNVTLSCEQNLNHDAMYWYRQDPGQGLRLIYYSQIVNDFQKGDIAEGYSVSREKKESFPLTVTSAQKNPTAFYLCASSIGQGLSEAFFGQGTRLTVV.

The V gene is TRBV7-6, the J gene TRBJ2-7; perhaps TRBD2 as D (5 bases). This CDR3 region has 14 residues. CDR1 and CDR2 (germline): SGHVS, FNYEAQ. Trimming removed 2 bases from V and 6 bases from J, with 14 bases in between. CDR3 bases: TGTGCCAGCAGCTTACTGCGGCAGGAGGTCGAGCAGTACTTC. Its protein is CASSLLRQEVEQYF.